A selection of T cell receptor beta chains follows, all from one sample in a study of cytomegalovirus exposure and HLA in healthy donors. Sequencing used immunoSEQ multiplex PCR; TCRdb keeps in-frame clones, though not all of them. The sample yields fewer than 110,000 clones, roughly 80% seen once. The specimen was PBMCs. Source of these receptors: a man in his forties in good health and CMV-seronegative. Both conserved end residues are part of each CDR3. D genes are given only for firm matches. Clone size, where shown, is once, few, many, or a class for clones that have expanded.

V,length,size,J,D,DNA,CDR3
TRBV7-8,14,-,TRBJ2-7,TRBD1,TGTGCCAGCAGCGCACGGGACAGCTCCTACGAGCAGTACTTC,CASSARDSSYEQYF
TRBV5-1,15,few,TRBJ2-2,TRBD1,TGCGCCAGCAGCTTATGGGCAGGGGGCAGCGGGGAGCTGTTTTTT,CASSLWAGGSGELFF
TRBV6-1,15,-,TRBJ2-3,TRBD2,TGTGCCAGCAGCTTTAGCGGGGGGGCCACAGATACGCAGTATTTT,CASSFSGGATDTQYF
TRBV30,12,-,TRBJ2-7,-,TGTGCCTGGAGTGTACGGGGTTACGAGCAGTACTTC,CAWSVRGYEQYF
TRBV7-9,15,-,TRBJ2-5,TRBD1,TGTGCCAGCAGCGCCCCCGGGACAGGGCAAGAGACCCAGTACTTC,CASSAPGTGQETQYF
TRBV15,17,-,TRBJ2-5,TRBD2,TGTGCCACCAGCAGTGGGACTAGCGGGGTTGGGCAAGAGACCCAGTACTTC,CATSSGTSGVGQETQYF
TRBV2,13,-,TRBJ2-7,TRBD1,TGTGCCAGCAGTCGACAGGGGGCGTACGAGCAGTACTTC,CASSRQGAYEQYF
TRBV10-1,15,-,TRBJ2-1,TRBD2,TGCGCCAGCAGTATGACTAGCGGGGAAAGGAATGAGCAGTTCTTC,CASSMTSGERNEQFF
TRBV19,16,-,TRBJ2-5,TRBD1,TGTGCCAGTAGTATAACTGAGACAGGGGGCCTGAAGACCCAGTACTTC,CASSITETGGLKTQYF
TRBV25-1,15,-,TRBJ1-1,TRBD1,TGTGCCAGCAGTGAAGAGGACAGGGTAGGGTCGGGTGCTTTCTTT,CASSEEDRVGSGAFF
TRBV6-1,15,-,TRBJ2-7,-,TGTGCCAGCAGTGAGCAGGGGCGAGGCCCCTACGAGCAGTACTTC,CASSEQGRGPYEQYF
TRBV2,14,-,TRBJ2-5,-,TGTGCCAGCAGTGTAGGAGGTCGGATGCAGACCCAGTACTTC,CASSVGGRMQTQYF
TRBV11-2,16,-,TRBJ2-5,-,TGTGCCAGCAGCTTAGTATTTCAGGCACGCCAAGAGACCCAGTACTTC,CASSLVFQARQETQYF
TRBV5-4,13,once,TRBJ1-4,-,TGTGCCAGCAGCACGAGAACTAATGAAAAACTGTTTTTT,CASSTRTNEKLFF
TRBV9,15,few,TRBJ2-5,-,TGTGCCAGCAGCCTGGGGGGGGGCCTCCAAGAGACCCAGTACTTC,CASSLGGGLQETQYF
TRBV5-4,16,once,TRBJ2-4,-,TGTGCCAGCAGCCGCGGACTGTCGGCAGCCAAAAACATTCAGTACTTC,CASSRGLSAAKNIQYF
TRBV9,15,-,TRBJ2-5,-,TGTGCCAGCAGCGTAAATTTGGGGCGGGGAGAGACCCAGTACTTC,CASSVNLGRGETQYF
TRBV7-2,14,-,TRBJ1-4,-,TGTGCCAGCAGCGCCCGGGGGTTTAATGAAAAACTGTTTTTT,CASSARGFNEKLFF
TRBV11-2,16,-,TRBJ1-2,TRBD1,TGTGCCAGCAGCACCCGGACAGGACGGGCCCACTATGGCTACACCTTC,CASSTRTGRAHYGYTF
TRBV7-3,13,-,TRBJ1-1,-,TGTGCCAGCAGGGAGGGTATGAACACTGAAGCTTTCTTT,CASREGMNTEAFF
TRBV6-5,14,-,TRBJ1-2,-,TGTGCCAGCAGTGGCCACGGGTCCGCCTATGGCTACACCTTC,CASSGHGSAYGYTF
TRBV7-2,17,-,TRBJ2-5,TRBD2,TGTGCCAGCAGCTTAACCCCTAGCGGGGCAATCCAAGAGACCCAGTACTTC,CASSLTPSGAIQETQYF
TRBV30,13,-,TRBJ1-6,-,TGTGCCTGGATTGAGGGGACAAGCGGACCCCTCCACTTT,CAWIEGTSGPLHF
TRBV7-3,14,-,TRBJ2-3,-,TGTGCCAGCAGCCTCCGGGGGAGCACAGATACGCAGTATTTT,CASSLRGSTDTQYF
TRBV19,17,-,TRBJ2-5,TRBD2,TGTGCCAGTAGTACCCCTTCGGGACGGGGGGACGGGGAGACCCAGTACTTC,CASSTPSGRGDGETQYF
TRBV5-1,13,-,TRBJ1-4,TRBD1,TGCGCCAGCAGCGGACAGGCCCGCGAAAAACTGTTTTTT,CASSGQAREKLFF
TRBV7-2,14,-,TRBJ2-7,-,TGTGCCAGCAGCTTAGTGGAAGGCGGCTACGAGCAGTACTTC,CASSLVEGGYEQYF
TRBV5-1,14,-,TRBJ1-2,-,TGCGCCAGCAGCATGGACAGTACTAACTATGGCTACACCTTC,CASSMDSTNYGYTF
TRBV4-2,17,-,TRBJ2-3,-,TGTGCCAGCAGCCAAGATTTGCCAGCGTTTAGCACAGATACGCAGTATTTT,CASSQDLPAFSTDTQYF
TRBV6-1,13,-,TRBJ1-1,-,TGTGCCAGCAGTGAATTTACGGGGGTAGAAGCTTTCTTT,CASSEFTGVEAFF
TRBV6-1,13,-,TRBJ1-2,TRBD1,TGTGCCAGCACCCCAGGGAGGGACAGGGCGTTCGCCTTC,CASTPGRDRAFAF
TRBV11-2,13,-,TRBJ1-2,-,TGTGCCAGCAGCCCTGGGGGGGGCTGGGGCTACACCTTC,CASSPGGGWGYTF
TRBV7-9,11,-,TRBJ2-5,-,TGTTCCAGCAGCGCGCAAGAGACCCAGTACTTC,CSSSAQETQYF
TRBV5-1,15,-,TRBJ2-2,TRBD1,TGCGCCAGCAGCGAGGGACAGGTGAACACCGGGGAGCTGTTTTTT,CASSEGQVNTGELFF
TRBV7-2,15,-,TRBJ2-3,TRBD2,TGTGCCAGCAGCTTAGGGGGAGGGGGCACAGATACGCAGTATTTT,CASSLGGGGTDTQYF
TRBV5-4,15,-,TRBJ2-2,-,TGTGCCAGCAGCTTCAGTTACCGCATCACCGGGGAGCTGTTTTTT,CASSFSYRITGELFF
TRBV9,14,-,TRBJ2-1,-,TGTGCCAGCAGCTCGCGGCCCCAGGGGAATGAGCAGTTCTTC,CASSSRPQGNEQFF
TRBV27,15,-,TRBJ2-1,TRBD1,TGTGCCAGCAGTTTAGGGACAGGGGCTATGGATGAGCAGTTCTTC,CASSLGTGAMDEQFF
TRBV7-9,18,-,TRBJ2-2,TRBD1,TGTGCCAGTATGGGGCCCCGGGACAGGGGTTCGAACACCGGGGAGCTGTTTTTT,CASMGPRDRGSNTGELFF
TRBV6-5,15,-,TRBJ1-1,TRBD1,TGTGCCAGCAGTCGCCGGGACAGCATCAACACTGAAGCTTTCTTT,CASSRRDSINTEAFF
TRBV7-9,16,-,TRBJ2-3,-,TGTGCCAGCAGCCCACCCCGGACAGAGGGCACAGATACGCAGTATTTT,CASSPPRTEGTDTQYF
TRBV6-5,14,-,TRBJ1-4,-,TGTGCCAGCAGTCCCGGTGCAACTAATGAAAAACTGTTTTTT,CASSPGATNEKLFF
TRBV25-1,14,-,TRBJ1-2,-,TGTGCCAGCAGCCCCTCCCCGGGGGTAGGTGGCTACACCTTC,CASSPSPGVGGYTF
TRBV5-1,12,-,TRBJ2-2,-,TGCGCCAGCAGCTTTCCAACCGGGGAGCTGTTTTTT,CASSFPTGELFF
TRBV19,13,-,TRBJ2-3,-,TGTGCCACTTGGGCAACCGGCACAGATACGCAGTATTTT,CATWATGTDTQYF
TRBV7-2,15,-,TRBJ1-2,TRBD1,TGTGCCAGCAGCCGCGACAGGGACGTAATCTATGGCTACACCTTC,CASSRDRDVIYGYTF
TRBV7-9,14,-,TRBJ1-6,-,TGTGCCAGCAGCCCGACAGGCAGCAATTCACCCCTCCACTTT,CASSPTGSNSPLHF
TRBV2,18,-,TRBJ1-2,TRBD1,TGTGCCAGCAGTGAAGACTTTTTTTGGACAGGGTCAGACTATGGCTACACCTTC,CASSEDFFWTGSDYGYTF
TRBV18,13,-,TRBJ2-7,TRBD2,TGTGCCAGCTCACCGGCCGGGGGGTACGAGCAGTACTTC,CASSPAGGYEQYF
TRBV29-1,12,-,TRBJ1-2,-,TGCAGCGTTGTTGTGGGCGACTATGGCTACACCTTC,CSVVVGDYGYTF
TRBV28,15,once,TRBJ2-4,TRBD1,TGTGCCAGTGAACAGGGGGAGTATAGCAAAAACATTCAGTACTTC,CASEQGEYSKNIQYF
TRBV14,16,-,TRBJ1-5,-,TGTGCCAGCAGCCAAGTAGGGGGTTATAGCAATCAGCCCCAGCATTTT,CASSQVGGYSNQPQHF
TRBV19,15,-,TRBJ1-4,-,TGTGCCAGTAACTCCCAGGACGGACTTAATGGAAAACTGTTTTTT,CASNSQDGLNGKLFF
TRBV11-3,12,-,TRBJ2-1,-,TGTGCCAGCCGAGGGCGGGGTAATGAGCAGTTCTTC,CASRGRGNEQFF
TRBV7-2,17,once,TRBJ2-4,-,TGTGCCAGCAGCTTAAGCGGAGACTCTATAGCCAAAAACATTCAGTACTTC,CASSLSGDSIAKNIQYF